This T cell receptor beta chain was found in a study of shared clonotypes between healthy human individuals (dated by TCRdb to 2020 to 2022). Regarding the complete study: Three men and two women, aged 18 to 49 years, made up the cohort. For each donor, three plates each were used for CD4 naive and CD4 memory, two plates were used for CD8 naive, and one plate was used for CD8 memory. The study deeply sequenced blood TCR repertoires of several healthy adults to estimate repertoire size and the extent of clonotype sharing between individuals. Libraries were prepared and TCR repertoires were sequenced by different laboratories using diverse techniques, in order to increase sequencing depth and limit assay-specific biases. Between about 0.94 and 8.9 billion PBMCs per donor were obtained by leukapheresis. Broader findings and caveats from the paper: Rarefaction of sorted-subset datasets indicated incomplete sequencing despite the large sequencing depth. Pairwise subsampling led to the expectation that sequencing depth would affect the degree of clonotype sharing among donors. Sampling was restricted to blood, and TCR repertoires in tissue are likely to differ from TCR repertoires in blood. Estimated clonotype richness was generally larger for naive than for memory subsets. The genetic and exposure-history diversity represented was limited by the small number of donors. Clonotypes shared by all four sorted-subset donors showed higher generation probabilities than non-shared clonotypes. About 4.5% of naive CD4, 3.5% of naive CD8, approximately 2% of memory CD4, and 0.4% of memory CD8 clonotypes were shared across several donors.

In the case of this clone: Which antigen it targets is not known. Per-base qualities were not stored, and no clone one base away is much larger.

From the cysteine through the phenylalanine, the CDR3 covers 12 amino acids. CDR3 DNA is the only sequence kept; it has 36 bases, read in frame from the first base. The germline V gene encodes CDR1 LNHDA and CDR2 SQIVND (reference sequence). The V and J ends are trimmed by 3 bases and 6 bases, leaving 8 bases between them. Donors were healthy HIV-negative adults with no recently reported acute infections or vaccinations. All donors were Caucasian adults living in Nashville, Tennessee, USA. Magnetic negative selection was used to enrich CD4+ T cells, after which naive cells were positively selected on CD45RA and the negative fraction became the memory subset. After blood collection by leukapheresis, PBMCs were isolated using Ficoll-Histopaque density gradient centrifugation and then cryopreserved in the vapor phase of liquid nitrogen. Purity and quantity of every magnetically sorted T cell population were checked by analytical flow cytometry. Genomic DNA was isolated from each sorted fraction and quantified by UV absorbance on a Nanodrop 2000c.

Using the deep immunoSEQ assay, TCR CDR3 regions were amplified from genomic DNA by multiplex PCR. Extracted genomic DNA from each cell subset was distributed evenly across all wells of several immunoSEQ 96-well plates, and each plate was treated as a replicate. For sorted subsets, roughly 190 ng of genomic DNA, equivalent to 25,000 to 35,000 T cell genomes, went into each replicate PCR. Purified libraries were measured with a Qubit 3.0 fluorometer, size-checked on a Bioanalyzer 2100, and measured again with the KAPA Library Quantification kit. Each immunoSEQ 96-well plate was sequenced on its own single-read 150-cycle Illumina NextSeq 550 flow cell. The authors' pipeline ran thus. Because only junctional sequences without quality scores were contained in the immunoSEQ output, filtering matching that applied to full-length reads could not be performed. To assign V/J genes and CDR3, sequences were annotated against IMGT germline references using PyIR, a Python wrapper for IgBLAST v1.9. Any read was removed if the V/J assignment was weak (E-value above 1e-6), the CDR3 was missing, or the read contained stop codons, out-of-frame junctions, or ambiguous translated residues. V3J clonotypes were defined as sequences sharing the same inferred V gene, J gene, and CDR3 amino acid sequence. Percentage overlap between repertoires was computed as shared unique clonotypes divided by the size of the smaller repertoire. RTK rarefaction, the Chao1 estimator, and Recon v2.1 estimates of unobserved clonotypes were used to assess repertoire richness. Generation probabilities were computed with OLGA for all TCRbeta clonotypes obtained by the gDNA method from four donors. Here the immuneACCESS table is served through TCRdb, limited to in-frame sequences with V and J called. Missing clones are a known gap in these copies; in checked studies unresolved V genes cover under half, and the rest lacks a known reason. V, J and clone size derive from that table, while D and trimming were established from the DNA sequence. The sample data list 800,000 to 1,200,000 clones, and approximately 80% of these were observed just once. The ten largest make up 0.52% of the sample.

This sequence uses TRBV19 and TRBJ1-2, with the D gene not clear enough to name. The sequence was collected from a man aged 18 to 29 in good health. Some clones in this sample may be carry-over from other donors' samples. Sequencing used memory CD4+ T cells from PBMCs. The cell subset or site label, read with the paper, signifies: CD45RA-negative fraction. The CDR3 amino acid sequence is: CASSMVGDGYTF. At the DNA level, the sequence is TGTGCCAGTAGTATGGTGGGTGATGGCTACACCTTC.